Presented here are 15 T cell receptor beta chains from one specimen sequenced in a study of cytomegalovirus exposure and HLA in healthy donors. The PCR used 60 Vbeta and 13 Jbeta primers. Assay: immunoSEQ multiplex PCR; the TCRdb copy retains only in-frame clones and omits some. This table has some 130,000 clones, about 68% appearing once. Source material: PBMCs. These receptor sequences come from a human donor in good health.

The J gene is TRBJ2-3, the V gene TRBV5-6; 7 positions match TRBD1. The CDR3 runs to 16 residues. CDR1 SGHDT and CDR2 YYEEEE come from the germline V gene. Losses at the gene ends were 4 bases for V and 0 bases for J; bases not matched to a gene: 8. CDR3 loop: CASSGPGQPSTDTQYF. For the CDR3, the DNA is TGTGCCAGCAGCGGACCGGGACAGCCAAGCACAGATACGCAGTATTTT.

The chain is built from TRBV6-5 and TRBJ1-1; D gene ambiguous. Trimming left V 2 bases short and J 0 bases short, with 7 bases between. CDR1 MNHEY and CDR2 SVGAGI come from the germline V gene. The CDR3 spans 14 residues. The CDR3 region has the DNA TGTGCCAGCAGTTACGCAGGATTGAACACTGAAGCTTTCTTT. Translation: CASSYAGLNTEAFF.

The chain recombines TRBV6-4 with TRBJ2-5, with 8 bases identical to TRBD2. The V gene end was trimmed by 1 base and the J gene end by 0 bases; junction bases not matched to a gene: 1. The CDR3 consists of 15 residues. Germline CDR1 MRHNA, CDR2 SNTAGT. The CDR3, as DNA: TGTGCCAGCAGTGACTTGACTAGCGACCAAGAGACCCAGTACTTC. It encodes CASSDLTSDQETQYF.

This sequence joins TRBV28 and TRBJ2-5; tentatively, D is TRBD1 (6 bases). Germline V gene sequence: CDR1 MDHEN, CDR2 SYDVKM. CDR3 length equals 16 residues. The V and J ends lost 7 bases and 1 base respectively, with 19 bases between them. The CDR3: CASNYAPSGAQETQYF. The CDR3 DNA sequence: TGTGCCAGCAATTATGCGCCATCAGGGGCCCAAGAGACCCAGTACTTC.

The chain employs TRBV7-9 and TRBJ1-5; D perhaps matches TRBD1 (6 bases). Germline V gives CDR1 SEHNR, CDR2 FQNEAQ (reference sequence). This CDR3 is 15 amino acids long. The V gene lost 1 base and the J gene lost 6 bases, with 13 bases spanning the gap. Here the CDR3 DNA reads TGTGCCAGCAGCTTAGACGGGGGGCCGGGTCAGCCCCAGCATTTT. Its protein product is CASSLDGGPGQPQHF.

The V and J genes are TRBV11-2 and TRBJ2-1; 11 bases agree with TRBD2. CDR1 and CDR2 from the germline V gene are SGHAT and FQNNGV. The CDR3 consists of 17 residues. The V segment lost 5 bases and the J segment 0 bases; nucleotides outside the gene matches: 6. The CDR3: CASSPQGLAVSYNEQFF. The CDR3 DNA reads as TGTGCCAGCAGCCCCCAGGGACTAGCGGTCTCCTACAATGAGCAGTTCTTC.

This clone occurred a few times. CDR3 coding DNA: TGTGCCAGCTCACCAGGGGGACAGGGGGTGTATCAGCCCCAGCATTTT. Protein product: CASSPGGQGVYQPQHF. The rearrangement links TRBV18 to TRBJ1-5, with 11 bases fitting TRBD1. The CDR3 length is 16 residues. CDR1 KGHSH and CDR2 LQKENI come from the germline V gene. V gave up 2 bases and J gave up 5 bases; unmatched junction bases: 5.

This chain links TRBV4-1 with TRBJ1-4; D uncertain. CDR1 MGHRA and CDR2 YSYEKL come from the germline V gene. V lost 4 bases and J lost 1, with 22 bases in between. CDR3 size: 19 residues. The CDR3 DNA sequence: TGCGCCAGCAGCCGACTTGTACCACTGTCACGTCGAACTAATGAAAAACTGTTTTTT. Residues: CASSRLVPLSRRTNEKLFF.

V is TRBV6-5 and J is TRBJ1-2; 10 bases are shared with TRBD1. CDR3 length equals 13 residues. V was clipped by 7 bases and J by 4 bases; unmatched bases: 3. Germline V gene sequence: CDR1 MNHEY, CDR2 SVGAGI. CDR3 DNA sequence: TGTGCCAGCACGAGGACAGGGGGCTATGGCTACACCTTC. Translating gives CASTRTGGYGYTF.

This clone was detected a few times. This rearrangement joins TRBV14 to TRBJ2-3; D may be TRBD2 (5 bases). Trimming stripped 1 base from V and 3 bases from J, with 11 bases between. The CDR3 has 15 residues. Germline loops: CDR1 SGHDN, CDR2 FVKESK. CDR3 in amino acids: CASSQALRRTDTQYF. The CDR3 DNA sequence: TGTGCCAGCAGCCAAGCGTTGAGGAGGACAGATACGCAGTATTTT. Filled out from reference TRBV14 and TRBJ2-3, the complete variable domain reads EAGVTQFPSHSVIEKGQTVTLRCDPISGHDNLYWYRRVMGKEIKFLLHFVKESKQDESGMPNNRFLAERTGGTYSTLKVQPAELEDSGVYFCASSQALRRTDTQYFGPGTRLTVL.

This rearrangement joins TRBV2 to TRBJ2-7; 9 bases fit TRBD1. Germline V gene data show CDR1 as SNHLY and CDR2 as FYNNEI. Trimming at V came to 7 bases and at J to 0 bases, leaving 7 bases not matched to a gene. CDR3 size: 15 residues. The CDR3: CASNSDRGDSYEQYF. CDR3 coding DNA: TGTGCCAGCAACTCCGACAGGGGGGACTCCTACGAGCAGTACTTC.

This clone has more than one count but fewer than ten. The chain joins TRBV11-3 to TRBJ2-7, with 10 bases matching TRBD1. J lost 5 bases, V lost 5 bases, and 9 bases had no gene match. Germline V gene data show CDR1 as SGHNT and CDR2 as YENEEA. The CDR3 has 15 amino acids. Here the CDR3 DNA reads TGTGCCAGCAGCCTACGGGGACAGGGGTACCACGAGCAGTACTTC. Protein: CASSLRGQGYHEQYF.

The V and J genes are TRBV5-1 and TRBJ2-5; 9 bases are shared with TRBD1. V dropped 1 base and J dropped 5; count of bases not matched to a gene: 6. CDR1 and CDR2 from the germline V gene are SGHRS and YFSETQ. This CDR3 region has 15 residues. The DNA for the CDR3 is TGCGCCAGCAGCTTGAAGGACAGGGGCTTCGAGACCCAGTACTTC. Residues: CASSLKDRGFETQYF.

The chain links TRBV10-3 to TRBJ1-2; a possible D gene is TRBD1 (5 bases). Trimming pared 6 bases from V and 8 bases from J, leaving 19 bases between. The CDR3 is made up of 14 amino acids. CDR1 and CDR2 from the germline V gene are ENHRY and SYGVKD. The DNA for the CDR3 is TGTGCCATCAGCGCGGCGGGGCAAGGTGGAGGCTACACCTTC. It translates to CAISAAGQGGGYTF.

This sequence joins TRBV4-1 and TRBJ2-5, with 10 bases fitting TRBD2. There are 19 residues in the CDR3. V gave up 0 bases and J gave up 5 bases; unmatched junction bases: 15. Germline loops: CDR1 MGHRA, CDR2 YSYEKL. The CDR3 here is CASSQESRRPSGSAETQYF. CDR3 nucleotide sequence: TGCGCCAGCAGCCAAGAATCCCGAAGGCCTAGCGGGAGTGCTGAGACCCAGTACTTC.